This T cell receptor (beta chain) is from a study of T-cell memory formation after mild COVID-19 (dated by TCRdb to 2020 to 2023). Study-level background: TCR sequence clusters from the two donors were found to be largely donor specific. In a couple of donors, T-cell clones that expanded and contracted after mild COVID-19 were followed by sequencing TCRalpha and TCRbeta repertoires longitudinally. Two young, previously healthy adult volunteers made up the cohort, one male and one female.

Ficoll-Paque density gradient centrifugation was the method used to isolate PBMCs. CDR1 and CDR2 (DFQATT, SNEGSKA) derive from the germline V gene (reference sequence). V has 5 bases trimmed and J has 1 base trimmed; junction bases matching no gene number 8. Its CDR3 holds 16 amino acids, cysteine through phenylalanine. Only CDR3 DNA remains: 48 bases, in frame from the first base. Turning to this clonotype: It has no known antigen specificity. Per-base quality was not reported, and no clone a single base away is much larger than it.

The run used an Illumina NovaSeq 6000. TCRalpha and TCRbeta cDNA libraries were built by 5'RACE with constant-segment primers, adding sample barcodes and unique molecular identifiers. RNA was extracted from every sample with Trizol reagent. Libraries were amplified in two PCR steps, with a second sample barcode and Illumina TruSeq adapters added in the second step. Sequencing of libraries was performed on an Illumina NovaSeq with 2 x 150 bp paired-end reads. The original pipeline was this. Reads were demultiplexed and collapsed into UMI-guided consensus sequences with migec v1.2.7. Using mixcr v2.1.11, UMI consensuses were aligned to TRA and TRB V and J templates and then assembled into clonotypes. Clonotypes were classified as expanded or contracted when called significant by both edgeR and NoisET, with noise models trained on biological replicates. For edgeR calls, the cutoffs were a false discovery rate-adjusted p below 0.01 and a log2 fold-change threshold of 1. As an exploratory analysis of dynamics, max-normalized trajectories of the 1000 most abundant clonotypes were examined with PCA combined with hierarchical clustering. Separately sequenced CD4+ and CD8+ repertoires were used to assign the CD4 or CD8 phenotype of responding clones. TCRdb ran its own pipeline on the public reads, namely fastp trimming at Q25 and MiXCR clone calling, and kept in-frame beta chains. CDR3 protein sequences are deduplicated, and each keeps its most common genes and DNA. V and J calls and clone size were set by TCRdb, not the authors. Recorded for this sample are 550,000 to 650,000 distinct CDR3 sequences; about 18% of them occurred a single time. Roughly 8% of the sample lies in the top ten.

Study-level results and caveats: From day 15 to 85, contracting clones showed balanced CD4/CD8 phenotypes, whereas a second wave of clones that expanded from day 15 to 37 leaned towards CD4+. The second-wave clones that peaked on day 37 were not confirmed to be SARS-CoV-2 specific. The study covered only a couple of mild cases, and larger cohorts including severe cases with pre-infection samples were considered necessary. Some responding clones were found in pre-infection memory, which suggests that pre-existing cross-reactive memory T cells took part in the SARS-CoV-2 response. Contracting CD4+ clones appeared mostly in the CM and EM memory subsets, whereas CD8+ clones were enriched in EMRA.

Sequencing input: PBMCs or a T cell subset sorted from them (not recorded which). This receptor was identified in an adult woman who had mild COVID-19 (a few samples of this study predate the infection). The sample titles of this study are shuffled in the database, so cell type and time point are left out; the donor was told from shared clones. Recombination linked TRBV20-1 to TRBJ2-6; TRBD1 lines up with 7 middle nucleotides. DNA sequence: TGCAGTGCTGGTACGGGACAGTCATCTGGGGCCAACGTCCTGACTTTC. Protein translation: CSAGTGQSSGANVLTF.